This T cell receptor (beta chain) was recorded in a study of CD8 T cells in Susac syndrome. Notes on the study in general: As the study acknowledged, the number of individuals in its TCR sequencing and HLA analysis was relatively small.

A quantity of roughly 0.5 to 1 ug RNA underwent reverse transcription using random hexamers. TCRdb passed the immunoSEQ multiplex PCR reads through MiXCR, listing each CDR3 protein once. The table records 200,000 to 250,000 distinct CDR3 sequences, 95% of them present only once. The ends were cut back, 5 bases at V and 6 bases at J, with 14 bases in the middle. The CDR3 contains 14 residues. Per the germline V gene, CDR1 is SGHTA and CDR2 is FQGNSA. This clonotype was recorded once. What it recognizes is unknown. The J gene is TRBJ2-1, the V gene TRBV7-2, with a possible D match to TRBD2 (6 bases). This TCR derives from a human donor with multiple sclerosis. The sample was CD4+ T cells from PBMCs. The CDR3 region is CASSKRLVGNEQFF. DNA of the CDR3: TGTGCCAGCAGCAAACGACTAGTTGGCAATGAGCAGTTCTTC.